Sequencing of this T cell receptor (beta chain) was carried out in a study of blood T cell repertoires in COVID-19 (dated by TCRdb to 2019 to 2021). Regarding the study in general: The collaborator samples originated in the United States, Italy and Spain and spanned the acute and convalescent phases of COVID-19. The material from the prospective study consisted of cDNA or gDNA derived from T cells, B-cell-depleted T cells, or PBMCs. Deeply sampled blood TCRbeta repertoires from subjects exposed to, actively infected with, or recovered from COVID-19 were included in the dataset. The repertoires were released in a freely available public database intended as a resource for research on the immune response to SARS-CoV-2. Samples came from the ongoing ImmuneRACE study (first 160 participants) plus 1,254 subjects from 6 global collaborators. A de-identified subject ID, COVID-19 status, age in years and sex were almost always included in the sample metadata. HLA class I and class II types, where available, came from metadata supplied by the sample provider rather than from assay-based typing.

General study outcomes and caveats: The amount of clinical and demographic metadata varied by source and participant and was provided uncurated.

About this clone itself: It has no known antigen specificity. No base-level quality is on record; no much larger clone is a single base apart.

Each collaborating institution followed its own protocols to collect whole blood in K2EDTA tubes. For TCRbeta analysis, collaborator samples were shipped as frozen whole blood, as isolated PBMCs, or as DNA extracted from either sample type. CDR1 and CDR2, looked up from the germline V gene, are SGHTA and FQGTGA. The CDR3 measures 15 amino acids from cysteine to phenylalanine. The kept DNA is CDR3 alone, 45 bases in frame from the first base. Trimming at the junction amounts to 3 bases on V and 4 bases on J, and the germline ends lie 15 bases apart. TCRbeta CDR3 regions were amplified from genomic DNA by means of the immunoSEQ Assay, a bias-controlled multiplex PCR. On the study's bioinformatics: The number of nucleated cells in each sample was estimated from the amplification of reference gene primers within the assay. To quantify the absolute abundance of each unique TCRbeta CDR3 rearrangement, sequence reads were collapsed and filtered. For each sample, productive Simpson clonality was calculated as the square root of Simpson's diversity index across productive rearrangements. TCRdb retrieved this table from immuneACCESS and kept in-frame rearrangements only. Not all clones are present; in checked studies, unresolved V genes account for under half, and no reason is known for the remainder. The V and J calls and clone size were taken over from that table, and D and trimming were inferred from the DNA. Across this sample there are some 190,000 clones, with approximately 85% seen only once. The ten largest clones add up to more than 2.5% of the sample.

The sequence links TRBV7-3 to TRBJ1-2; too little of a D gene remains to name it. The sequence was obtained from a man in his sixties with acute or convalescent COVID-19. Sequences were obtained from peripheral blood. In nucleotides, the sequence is TGTGCCAGCAGCTTTTCCGGGGATGGAATCTATGGCTACACCTTC. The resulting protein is CASSFSGDGIYGYTF. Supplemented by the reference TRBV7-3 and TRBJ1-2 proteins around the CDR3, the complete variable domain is GAGVSQTPSNKVTEKGKYVELRCDPISGHTALYWYRQSLGQGPEFLIYFQGTGAADDSGLPNDRFFAVRPEGSVSTLKIQRTERGDSAVYLCASSFSGDGIYGYTFGSGTRLTVV.